This is a list of T cell receptor beta chains from one sample in a study of lymphopenia after photon versus proton radiotherapy. This table comes from immunoSEQ multiplex PCR, and its TCRdb copy is limited to in-frame clones, with some not included. The sample yields roughly 57,000 clones, over 70% seen once. The source was peripheral blood, collected from a patient treated with photon-based radiotherapy. These TCRs come from a man aged 50 or older with gastric cancer. Each CDR3 is given with its conserved first and last residue. D genes are given only for firm matches. Expanded clones are given a class, and other clones once, few, many or no size at all.

J gene: TRBJ2-7
V gene: TRBV7-6
CDR3 length: 14
clone size: NA
D gene: NA
CDR3 protein: CASSPGPWDYEQYF
CDR3 DNA: TGTGCCAGCAGCCCCGGGCCCTGGGACTACGAGCAGTACTTC

J gene: TRBJ2-1
V gene: TRBV4-1
CDR3 length: 15
clone size: NA
D gene: NA
CDR3 protein: CASSQESLPYNEQFF
CDR3 DNA: TGCGCCAGCAGCCAAGAATCCCTACCTTACAATGAGCAGTTCTTC

J gene: TRBJ2-7
V gene: TRBV11-2
CDR3 length: 13
clone size: NA
D gene: TRBD1
CDR3 protein: CASTRDRGSKQYF
CDR3 DNA: TGTGCCAGCACCCGGGACAGGGGTAGCAAGCAGTACTTC

J gene: TRBJ2-7
V gene: TRBV29-1
CDR3 length: 15
clone size: NA
D gene: TRBD2
CDR3 protein: CSVEDRTSRGYEQYF
CDR3 DNA: TGCAGCGTTGAAGATCGGACTAGCAGGGGATACGAGCAGTACTTC

J gene: TRBJ2-3
V gene: TRBV29-1
CDR3 length: 12
clone size: NA
D gene: NA
CDR3 protein: CSVTLGTDTQYF
CDR3 DNA: TGCAGCGTTACCCTCGGAACAGATACGCAGTATTTT

J gene: TRBJ2-3
V gene: TRBV7-9
CDR3 length: 15
clone size: NA
D gene: NA
CDR3 protein: CASSLGDAGTDTQYF
CDR3 DNA: TGTGCCAGCAGCTTAGGGGACGCAGGCACAGATACGCAGTATTTT

J gene: TRBJ1-2
V gene: TRBV30
CDR3 length: 14
clone size: NA
D gene: NA
CDR3 protein: CAWTTQSSGEGYTF
CDR3 DNA: TGTGCCTGGACAACCCAGAGCTCAGGGGAAGGCTACACCTTC

J gene: TRBJ1-1
V gene: TRBV30
CDR3 length: 12
clone size: NA
D gene: NA
CDR3 protein: CAWSGPAGEAFF
CDR3 DNA: TGTGCCTGGAGTGGGCCGGCGGGTGAAGCTTTCTTT

J gene: TRBJ1-3
V gene: TRBV29-1
CDR3 length: 14
clone size: NA
D gene: NA
CDR3 protein: CSVEKRDGRNTIYF
CDR3 DNA: TGCAGCGTTGAAAAGCGGGACGGCAGAAACACCATATATTTT

J gene: TRBJ1-2
V gene: TRBV7-8
CDR3 length: 16
clone size: NA
D gene: NA
CDR3 protein: CASSLGRRGARYGYTF
CDR3 DNA: TGTGCCAGCAGCTTAGGGAGGAGGGGGGCACGTTATGGCTACACCTTC

J gene: TRBJ2-1
V gene: TRBV27
CDR3 length: 13
clone size: NA
D gene: NA
CDR3 protein: CASSLTLGSDEFF
CDR3 DNA: TGTGCCAGCAGTTTAACGTTAGGCTCAGACGAGTTCTTC

J gene: TRBJ2-7
V gene: TRBV5-1
CDR3 length: 16
clone size: once
D gene: TRBD1
CDR3 protein: CASSLGPGQPPYEQYF
CDR3 DNA: TGCGCCAGCAGCTTGGGCCCGGGACAGCCACCCTACGAGCAGTACTTC

J gene: TRBJ1-3
V gene: TRBV6-5
CDR3 length: 15
clone size: NA
D gene: NA
CDR3 protein: CASTLLSGTGNTIYF
CDR3 DNA: TGTGCCAGCACCCTCTTATCGGGGACAGGAAACACCATATATTTT

J gene: TRBJ1-3
V gene: TRBV25-1
CDR3 length: 16
clone size: NA
D gene: NA
CDR3 protein: CASSESSWSSGNTIYF
CDR3 DNA: TGTGCCAGCAGTGAATCCTCATGGAGCTCTGGAAACACCATATATTTT

J gene: TRBJ1-1
V gene: TRBV11-2
CDR3 length: 15
clone size: NA
D gene: NA
CDR3 protein: CASSRRGTMNTEAFF
CDR3 DNA: TGTGCCAGCAGCCGCAGGGGCACCATGAACACTGAAGCTTTCTTT

J gene: TRBJ2-4
V gene: TRBV6-5
CDR3 length: 16
clone size: NA
D gene: NA
CDR3 protein: CASSYMPGTSADIQYF
CDR3 DNA: TGTGCCAGCAGTTATATGCCCGGGACTTCGGCGGACATTCAGTACTTC

J gene: TRBJ1-2
V gene: TRBV7-9
CDR3 length: 13
clone size: NA
D gene: NA
CDR3 protein: CASSFQGNVGHTF
CDR3 DNA: TGTGCCAGCAGCTTCCAGGGTAACGTTGGCCACACCTTC

J gene: TRBJ1-2
V gene: TRBV13
CDR3 length: 17
clone size: NA
D gene: TRBD1
CDR3 protein: CASSSSGTGFSNYGYTF
CDR3 DNA: TGTGCCAGCAGCTCCTCCGGGACAGGGTTTTCAAACTATGGCTACACCTTC

J gene: TRBJ2-7
V gene: TRBV7-6
CDR3 length: 13
clone size: many
D gene: NA
CDR3 protein: CASSLETPPEQYF
CDR3 DNA: TGTGCCAGCAGCTTAGAGACCCCCCCCGAGCAGTACTTC

J gene: TRBJ1-5
V gene: TRBV7-7
CDR3 length: 15
clone size: NA
D gene: TRBD1
CDR3 protein: CASSFRQGAIQPQHF
CDR3 DNA: TGTGCCAGCAGCTTCCGACAGGGGGCTATTCAGCCCCAGCATTTT

J gene: TRBJ2-1
V gene: TRBV5-6
CDR3 length: 16
clone size: NA
D gene: NA
CDR3 protein: CASSLVFGSSYNEQFF
CDR3 DNA: TGTGCCAGCAGCTTGGTATTTGGAAGCTCCTACAATGAGCAGTTCTTC

J gene: TRBJ1-2
V gene: TRBV19
CDR3 length: 13
clone size: NA
D gene: NA
CDR3 protein: CASSIQQFYGYTF
CDR3 DNA: TGTGCCAGTAGTATACAGCAGTTCTATGGCTACACCTTC

J gene: TRBJ2-7
V gene: TRBV6-5
CDR3 length: 14
clone size: NA
D gene: TRBD2
CDR3 protein: CASSYSAGGYEQYF
CDR3 DNA: TGTGCCAGCAGTTACTCGGCGGGAGGGTACGAGCAGTACTTC

J gene: TRBJ2-7
V gene: TRBV11-2
CDR3 length: 15
clone size: once
D gene: TRBD1
CDR3 protein: CASWGPGQGAMRQYF
CDR3 DNA: TGTGCCAGCTGGGGACCGGGACAGGGGGCAATGCGGCAGTACTTC

J gene: TRBJ2-2
V gene: TRBV7-2
CDR3 length: 19
clone size: once
D gene: TRBD2
CDR3 protein: CASSSPPFSGRAVPGELFF
CDR3 DNA: TGTGCCAGCAGCTCGCCGCCCTTTAGCGGGAGGGCCGTCCCCGGGGAGCTGTTTTTT

J gene: TRBJ2-3
V gene: TRBV5-4
CDR3 length: 16
clone size: NA
D gene: TRBD2
CDR3 protein: CASSSRTSGRPDTQYF
CDR3 DNA: TGTGCCAGCAGCTCCCGGACTAGCGGGAGACCAGATACGCAGTATTTT

J gene: TRBJ2-3
V gene: TRBV19
CDR3 length: 14
clone size: NA
D gene: NA
CDR3 protein: CASSMQGSTDTQYF
CDR3 DNA: TGTGCCAGTAGTATGCAGGGTAGCACAGATACGCAGTATTTT

J gene: TRBJ1-2
V gene: TRBV20-1
CDR3 length: 9
clone size: NA
D gene: NA
CDR3 protein: CSANYGYTF
CDR3 DNA: TGCAGTGCTAACTATGGCTACACCTTC

J gene: TRBJ2-1
V gene: TRBV19
CDR3 length: 15
clone size: NA
D gene: TRBD2
CDR3 protein: CASSIFGGRVDEQFF
CDR3 DNA: TGTGCCAGTAGTATATTCGGCGGGAGGGTTGATGAGCAGTTCTTC

J gene: TRBJ2-1
V gene: TRBV4-1
CDR3 length: 16
clone size: NA
D gene: TRBD2
CDR3 protein: CASSPVLAARRHEQFF
CDR3 DNA: TGCGCCAGCAGCCCGGTACTAGCGGCCAGGAGGCATGAGCAGTTCTTC

J gene: TRBJ2-1
V gene: TRBV11-2
CDR3 length: 17
clone size: once
D gene: TRBD2
CDR3 protein: CASSPRTSGSLFNEQFF
CDR3 DNA: TGTGCCAGCAGCCCTAGGACTAGCGGGAGTCTATTCAATGAGCAGTTCTTC

J gene: TRBJ2-6
V gene: TRBV6-5
CDR3 length: 15
clone size: NA
D gene: NA
CDR3 protein: CASSYSWAGANVLTF
CDR3 DNA: TGTGCCAGCAGTTACTCATGGGCCGGGGCCAACGTCCTGACTTTC

J gene: TRBJ1-1
V gene: TRBV4-2
CDR3 length: 13
clone size: NA
D gene: NA
CDR3 protein: CASSLPGTTEAFF
CDR3 DNA: TGTGCCAGCAGCTTGCCGGGTACCACTGAAGCTTTCTTT

J gene: TRBJ2-1
V gene: TRBV7-9
CDR3 length: 15
clone size: NA
D gene: TRBD2
CDR3 protein: CASSISGGGLNEQFF
CDR3 DNA: TGTGCCAGCAGCATCAGCGGGGGTGGGTTGAATGAGCAGTTCTTC

J gene: TRBJ2-7
V gene: TRBV5-6
CDR3 length: 15
clone size: once
D gene: NA
CDR3 protein: CASTPGGLVSSEQYF
CDR3 DNA: TGTGCCAGCACCCCCGGGGGGCTAGTTTCGAGCGAGCAGTACTTC

J gene: TRBJ2-6
V gene: TRBV15
CDR3 length: 18
clone size: NA
D gene: TRBD1
CDR3 protein: CATSRPGQASSGANVLTF
CDR3 DNA: TGTGCCACCAGCAGACCCGGACAGGCGAGCTCTGGGGCCAACGTCCTGACTTTC

J gene: TRBJ2-7
V gene: TRBV7-9
CDR3 length: 13
clone size: NA
D gene: NA
CDR3 protein: CASSLSLGHEQYF
CDR3 DNA: TGTGCCAGCAGCTTAAGCCTGGGCCACGAGCAGTACTTC

J gene: TRBJ1-5
V gene: TRBV5-1
CDR3 length: 15
clone size: few
D gene: TRBD1
CDR3 protein: CASSLAGQRNQPQHF
CDR3 DNA: TGCGCCAGCAGCTTGGCGGGACAGAGGAACCAGCCCCAGCATTTT

J gene: TRBJ1-5
V gene: TRBV9
CDR3 length: 16
clone size: NA
D gene: NA
CDR3 protein: CASSPGVAGNNQPQHF
CDR3 DNA: TGTGCCAGCAGCCCTGGAGTGGCAGGGAACAATCAGCCCCAGCATTTT

J gene: TRBJ1-1
V gene: TRBV15
CDR3 length: 13
clone size: few
D gene: NA
CDR3 protein: CATSSRRGTEAFF
CDR3 DNA: TGTGCCACCAGCAGTCGCCGGGGGACTGAAGCTTTCTTT

J gene: TRBJ1-1
V gene: TRBV14
CDR3 length: 18
clone size: NA
D gene: TRBD1
CDR3 protein: CASSQDLAAGGENTEAFF
CDR3 DNA: TGTGCCAGCAGCCAAGATCTTGCGGCAGGGGGCGAGAACACTGAAGCTTTCTTT

J gene: TRBJ2-1
V gene: TRBV2
CDR3 length: 16
clone size: few
D gene: TRBD2
CDR3 protein: CASSDPREVYYNEQFF
CDR3 DNA: TGTGCCAGCAGTGACCCACGGGAGGTATACTACAATGAGCAGTTCTTC

J gene: TRBJ1-1
V gene: TRBV6-5
CDR3 length: 16
clone size: NA
D gene: NA
CDR3 protein: CASSYRAMGRNTEAFF
CDR3 DNA: TGTGCCAGCAGTTACCGGGCCATGGGCAGGAACACTGAAGCTTTCTTT

J gene: TRBJ2-7
V gene: TRBV6-1
CDR3 length: 16
clone size: NA
D gene: TRBD1
CDR3 protein: CASSETVGTGPYEQYF
CDR3 DNA: TGTGCCAGCAGTGAAACTGTCGGGACAGGTCCCTACGAGCAGTACTTC

J gene: TRBJ2-5
V gene: TRBV14
CDR3 length: 15
clone size: NA
D gene: TRBD1
CDR3 protein: CASSPMDRRRETQYF
CDR3 DNA: TGTGCCAGCAGCCCGATGGACAGGCGACGCGAGACCCAGTACTTC

J gene: TRBJ1-5
V gene: TRBV5-5
CDR3 length: 16
clone size: NA
D gene: NA
CDR3 protein: CASSLAPQGSNQPQHF
CDR3 DNA: TGTGCCAGCAGCTTGGCCCCGCAGGGGAGCAATCAGCCCCAGCATTTT

J gene: TRBJ1-4
V gene: TRBV30
CDR3 length: 14
clone size: NA
D gene: TRBD1
CDR3 protein: CAWSHRGANEKLFF
CDR3 DNA: TGTGCCTGGTCCCACAGGGGGGCTAATGAAAAACTGTTTTTT

J gene: TRBJ1-2
V gene: TRBV10-3
CDR3 length: 12
clone size: once
D gene: NA
CDR3 protein: CAISAPYYGYTF
CDR3 DNA: TGTGCCATCAGCGCCCCCTACTATGGCTACACCTTC

J gene: TRBJ1-1
V gene: TRBV19
CDR3 length: 13
clone size: NA
D gene: TRBD1
CDR3 protein: CASSIARDRETFF
CDR3 DNA: TGTGCCAGTAGTATAGCCAGGGACAGGGAAACTTTCTTT

J gene: TRBJ2-1
V gene: TRBV7-3
CDR3 length: 15
clone size: NA
D gene: TRBD2
CDR3 protein: CASSLTGLAGGEQFF
CDR3 DNA: TGTGCCAGCAGCTTAACGGGACTAGCGGGAGGGGAGCAGTTCTTC

J gene: TRBJ2-3
V gene: TRBV2
CDR3 length: 15
clone size: NA
D gene: NA
CDR3 protein: CASSDQGISTDTQYF
CDR3 DNA: TGTGCCAGCAGTGACCAGGGAATTAGCACAGATACGCAGTATTTT

J gene: TRBJ2-2
V gene: TRBV14
CDR3 length: 13
clone size: NA
D gene: NA
CDR3 protein: CASSSQGSGELFF
CDR3 DNA: TGTGCCAGCAGCTCCCAGGGATCCGGGGAGCTGTTTTTT

J gene: TRBJ1-2
V gene: TRBV5-6
CDR3 length: 13
clone size: NA
D gene: NA
CDR3 protein: CASSPDALGGYTF
CDR3 DNA: TGTGCCAGCAGCCCCGACGCCTTGGGCGGCTACACCTTC

J gene: TRBJ2-7
V gene: TRBV25-1
CDR3 length: 17
clone size: NA
D gene: TRBD2
CDR3 protein: CASSVPSGRARAYEQYF
CDR3 DNA: TGTGCCAGCAGTGTCCCTAGCGGACGTGCCAGGGCCTACGAGCAGTACTTC

J gene: TRBJ1-1
V gene: TRBV5-6
CDR3 length: 14
clone size: few
D gene: NA
CDR3 protein: CASSLGRANTEAFF
CDR3 DNA: TGTGCCAGCAGCTTGGGCAGGGCGAACACTGAAGCTTTCTTT

J gene: TRBJ1-3
V gene: TRBV6-1
CDR3 length: 15
clone size: NA
D gene: NA
CDR3 protein: CASSHQPASGNTIYF
CDR3 DNA: TGTGCCAGCAGTCACCAACCAGCCTCTGGAAACACCATATATTTT

J gene: TRBJ2-7
V gene: TRBV11-2
CDR3 length: 15
clone size: NA
D gene: NA
CDR3 protein: CASSSRPRDSYEQYF
CDR3 DNA: TGTGCCAGCAGCTCCAGACCGCGGGACTCCTACGAGCAGTACTTC

J gene: TRBJ2-7
V gene: TRBV11-2
CDR3 length: 12
clone size: NA
D gene: TRBD2
CDR3 protein: CASRGRSYEQYF
CDR3 DNA: TGTGCCAGCCGCGGGAGGTCTTACGAGCAGTACTTC

J gene: TRBJ1-1
V gene: TRBV9
CDR3 length: 14
clone size: few
D gene: NA
CDR3 protein: CASSQWGQNTEAFF
CDR3 DNA: TGTGCCAGCAGCCAGTGGGGGCAGAACACTGAAGCTTTCTTT

J gene: TRBJ2-1
V gene: TRBV7-3
CDR3 length: 15
clone size: NA
D gene: TRBD2
CDR3 protein: CASSPGTSGSNEQFF
CDR3 DNA: TGTGCCAGCAGCCCCGGGACTAGCGGGAGCAATGAGCAGTTCTTC